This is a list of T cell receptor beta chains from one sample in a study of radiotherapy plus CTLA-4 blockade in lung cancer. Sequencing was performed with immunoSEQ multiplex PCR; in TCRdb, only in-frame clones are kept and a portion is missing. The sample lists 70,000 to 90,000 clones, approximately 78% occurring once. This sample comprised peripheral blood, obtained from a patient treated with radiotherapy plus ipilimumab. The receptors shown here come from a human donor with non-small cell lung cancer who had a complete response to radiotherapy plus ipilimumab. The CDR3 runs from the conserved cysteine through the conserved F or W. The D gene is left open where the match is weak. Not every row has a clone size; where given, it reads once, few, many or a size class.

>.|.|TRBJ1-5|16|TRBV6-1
TGTGCCAGCAGTGAGGAAGGCTCTACGCGGGATCAGCCCCAGCATTTT
CASSEEGSTRDQPQHF
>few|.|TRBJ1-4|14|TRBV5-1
TGCGCCAGCAGTTCCGGGCCTGGGAATGAAAAACTGTTTTTT
CASSSGPGNEKLFF
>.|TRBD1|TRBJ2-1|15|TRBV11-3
TGTGCCAGCAGCTTAGTAGTCCCGGGGACAGGGGAGCAGTTCTTC
CASSLVVPGTGEQFF
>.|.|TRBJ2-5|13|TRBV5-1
TGCGCCAGCAGCCCGACAGGTCAAGAGACCCAGTACTTC
CASSPTGQETQYF
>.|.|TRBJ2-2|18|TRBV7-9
TGTGCCAGCAGCTCAGTCATCGGGGGGCCTCGGTACACCGGGGAGCTGTTTTTT
CASSSVIGGPRYTGELFF
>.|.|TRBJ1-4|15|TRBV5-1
TGCGCCAGCGCCCTGAGAGGGGAGACTAATGAAAAACTGTTTTTT
CASALRGETNEKLFF
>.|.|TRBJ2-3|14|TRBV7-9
TGTGCCAGCAGCTTAGGTCTACCTATAGATACGCAGTATTTT
CASSLGLPIDTQYF
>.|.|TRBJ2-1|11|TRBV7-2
TGTGCCAGCACCTCGCGGAATGAGCAGTTCTTC
CASTSRNEQFF
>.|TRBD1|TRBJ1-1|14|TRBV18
TGTGCCAGCTCACCCGGACAGGGGAACACTGAAGCTTTCTTT
CASSPGQGNTEAFF
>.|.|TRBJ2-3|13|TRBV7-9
TGTGCCAGCAGCTTAGAAAATACAGATACGCAGTATTTT
CASSLENTDTQYF
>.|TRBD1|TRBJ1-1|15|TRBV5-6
TGTGCCAGCAGCTTAATACAGGGGGTCAACACTGAAGCTTTCTTT
CASSLIQGVNTEAFF
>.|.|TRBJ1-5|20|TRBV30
TGTGCCTGGAGTAAGGGAGAAGGGATAACCAAAACCGATAGCAATCAGCCCCAGCATTTT
CAWSKGEGITKTDSNQPQHF
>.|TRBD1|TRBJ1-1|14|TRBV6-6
TGTGCCAGCAGTTATCCAGACAGGGGGCTTAAAGCTTTCTTT
CASSYPDRGLKAFF
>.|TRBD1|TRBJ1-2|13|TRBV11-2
TGTGCCAGCAGCATTGACAGGGCACATGGCTACACCTTC
CASSIDRAHGYTF
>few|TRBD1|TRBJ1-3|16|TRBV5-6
TGTGCCAGCAGCGAGAGGGACAGGGAGTCTGGAAACACCATATATTTT
CASSERDRESGNTIYF
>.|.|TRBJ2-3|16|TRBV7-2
TGTGCCAGCAGCCCGGGGGTACTAGCAGGGACAGATACGCAGTATTTT
CASSPGVLAGTDTQYF
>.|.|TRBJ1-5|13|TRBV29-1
TGCAGCGCCTCTGTCACCGCCGGTCAGCCCCAGCATTTT
CSASVTAGQPQHF
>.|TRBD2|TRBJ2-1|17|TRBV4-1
TGCGCCAGCAGCCCGCTCTGGACTAGCGGGACATACAATGAGCAGTTCTTC
CASSPLWTSGTYNEQFF
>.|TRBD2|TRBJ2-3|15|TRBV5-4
TGTGCCAGCAAGACTAGCGGTACTAGCACAGATACGCAGTATTTT
CASKTSGTSTDTQYF
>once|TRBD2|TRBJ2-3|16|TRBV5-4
TGTGCCAGCAGCTTGGGCAGCGGGGGGGAGTCAGATACGCAGTATTTT
CASSLGSGGESDTQYF
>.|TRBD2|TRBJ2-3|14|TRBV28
TGTGCCAGCAGTTTCGGGCGGGGGGGCGATACGCAGTATTTT
CASSFGRGGDTQYF
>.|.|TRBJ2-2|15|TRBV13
TGTGCCAGCAGCTTTAACACGGGTAACACCGGGGAGCTGTTTTTT
CASSFNTGNTGELFF
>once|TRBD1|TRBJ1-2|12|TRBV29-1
TGCAGCGTTGACAGGGGGCGCCGGGGCTACACCTTC
CSVDRGRRGYTF
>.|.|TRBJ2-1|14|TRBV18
TGTGCCAGCTCACCCCCCCCATCCGAGAATGAGCAGTTCTTC
CASSPPPSENEQFF
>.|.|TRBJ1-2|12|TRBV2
TGTGCCAGCAGTGAAGTGGGGTATGGCTACACCTTC
CASSEVGYGYTF
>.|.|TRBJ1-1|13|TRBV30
TGTGCCTGGAGCGTAAGAAGGGACACTGAAGCTTTCTTT
CAWSVRRDTEAFF
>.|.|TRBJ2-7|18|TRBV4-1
TGCGCCAGCAGCCAAGGGGCTTTAAGGCCCAGGCCGGAATACGAGCAGTACTTC
CASSQGALRPRPEYEQYF
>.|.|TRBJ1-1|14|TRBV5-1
TGCGCCAGCAGCTCTGGCCGGGGGGACACTGAAGCTTTCTTT
CASSSGRGDTEAFF
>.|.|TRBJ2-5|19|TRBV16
TGTGCCAGCAGCCAAATTGGGAACTCGTGGGGTGCGCTCCAAGAGACCCAGTACTTC
CASSQIGNSWGALQETQYF
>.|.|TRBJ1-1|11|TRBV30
TGTGCCTGGAGCCGGAGGACTGAAGCTTTCTTT
CAWSRRTEAFF
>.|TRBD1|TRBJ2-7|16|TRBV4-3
TGCGCCAGCAGCCAAGAAATACGACAGGGGGCCTACGAGCAGTACTTC
CASSQEIRQGAYEQYF
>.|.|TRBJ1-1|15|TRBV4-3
TGCGCCAGCAGCCAGGGTGACAGACTGAACACTGAAGCTTTCTTT
CASSQGDRLNTEAFF
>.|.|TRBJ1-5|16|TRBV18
TGTGCCAGCTCACCGAGTGGGCTCACCCGGGATCAGCCCCAGCATTTT
CASSPSGLTRDQPQHF
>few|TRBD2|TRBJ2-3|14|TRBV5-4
TGTGCCGTTCGGGGGGGTGGGGCTGGAGATACGCAGTATTTT
CAVRGGGAGDTQYF
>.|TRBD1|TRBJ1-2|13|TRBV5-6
TGTGCCAGCGGGACAGGGGAGGGCTATGGCTACACCTTC
CASGTGEGYGYTF
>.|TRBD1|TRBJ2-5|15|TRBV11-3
TGTGCCAGCAGCTTAGTCGGGACAGGACAAGAGACCCAGTACTTC
CASSLVGTGQETQYF
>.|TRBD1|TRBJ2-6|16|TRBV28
TGTGCCGCTACCGGGACAGGGGGCTCTGGGGCCAACGTCCTGACTTTC
CAATGTGGSGANVLTF
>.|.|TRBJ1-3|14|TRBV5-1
TGCGCCGGCAGCTTGACAAGCTCTGGAAACACCATATATTTT
CAGSLTSSGNTIYF
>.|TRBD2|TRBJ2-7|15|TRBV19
TGTGCCACCAAGACTAGGGGCGGGGGGTCCTACGAGCAGTACTTC
CATKTRGGGSYEQYF
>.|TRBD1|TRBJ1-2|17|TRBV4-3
TGCGCCAGCAGCCAAGATATGGCAGGGGGCGTCAACTATGGCTACACCTTC
CASSQDMAGGVNYGYTF
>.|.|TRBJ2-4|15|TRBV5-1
TGCGCCAGCAGCTACCAATGGGAGTCAACTGGGATTCAGTACTTC
CASSYQWESTGIQYF
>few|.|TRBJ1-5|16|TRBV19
TGTGCCAGTACCCTGGACACCGACGGGGGCAATCAGCCCCAGCATTTT
CASTLDTDGGNQPQHF
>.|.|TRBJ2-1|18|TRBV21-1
TGTGCCAGCAGCAAAGAGTTAGGGGGCAGGGGCTCCTACAATGAGCAGTTCTTC
CASSKELGGRGSYNEQFF
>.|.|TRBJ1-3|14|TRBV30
TGTGCCTGGAGAGGGGACCCATGGAGAAACACCATATATTTT
CAWRGDPWRNTIYF
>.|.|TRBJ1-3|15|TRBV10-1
TGCGCCACTTCCTCCGGGACAAGCTCTGGAAACACCATATATTTT
CATSSGTSSGNTIYF